Sequencing of this T cell receptor beta chain was carried out in a study of T cells in Graves' hyperthyroidism and ophthalmopathy. TCR beta CDR3 regions were amplified from RNA. The study used the HTBI primer set for a first-round RT-PCR of the TCR CDR3. TCRdb analysed the multiplex PCR reads with MiXCR anew, one entry per CDR3 protein. The sample holds 400,000 or so distinct CDR3 sequences, roughly an eighth seen once. The CDR3 spans 16 residues. V lost 9 bases, J lost 11 bases, and 16 bases stayed unmatched. Per germline, CDR1 SGHAT and CDR2 FQNNGV. This receptor was identified in a man over 45 with Graves' ophthalmopathy. The sequenced sample was blood. The chain recombines TRBV11-2 with TRBJ2-1; TRBD2 aligns across 13 bases. As DNA, the CDR3 is TGTGCCAGTAGTACCTTGACTAGCGGGAGGAGGGATAAGCAGTTCTTC. This encodes CASSTLTSGRRDKQFF.